This T cell receptor beta chain was recorded in a study of T-cell memory formation after mild COVID-19. The overall study: Across donors, TCR clusters were largely donor specific.

Study-wide points: Unconfirmed was the SARS-CoV-2 specificity of second-wave clones that peaked on day 37. From day 15 to 85, contracting clones were balanced between CD4 and CD8, whereas later expanders leaned toward CD4+. Among contracting clones, CD4+ were mainly CM/EM and CD8+ enriched in EMRA.

Germline CDR1 reads LGHNA; CDR2 reads YNFKEQ. V lost 6 bases and J lost 6; bases outside the gene matches: 13. This CDR3 spans 17 amino acids. Each CDR3 protein is one row after TCRdb ran MiXCR on the 5' RACE reads. This sample has under 200,000 distinct CDR3 sequences, with 11% found just once. In this sample, this clonotype turned up a few times. Its target is not known. The J gene is TRBJ1-6, the V gene TRBV4-2, with 8 nucleotides matching TRBD1. Sequencing was done on a sample of PBMCs or a T cell subset sorted from them (not recorded which). This TCR derives from a man aged 18-30 years who had mild COVID-19 (a few samples of this study predate the infection). Cell type and time point are not known. In DNA, the CDR3 is TGTGCCAGCAGACAGCGCCTCAAAGGACAGGGTAATTCACCCCTCCACTTT. Protein sequence: CASRQRLKGQGNSPLHF.